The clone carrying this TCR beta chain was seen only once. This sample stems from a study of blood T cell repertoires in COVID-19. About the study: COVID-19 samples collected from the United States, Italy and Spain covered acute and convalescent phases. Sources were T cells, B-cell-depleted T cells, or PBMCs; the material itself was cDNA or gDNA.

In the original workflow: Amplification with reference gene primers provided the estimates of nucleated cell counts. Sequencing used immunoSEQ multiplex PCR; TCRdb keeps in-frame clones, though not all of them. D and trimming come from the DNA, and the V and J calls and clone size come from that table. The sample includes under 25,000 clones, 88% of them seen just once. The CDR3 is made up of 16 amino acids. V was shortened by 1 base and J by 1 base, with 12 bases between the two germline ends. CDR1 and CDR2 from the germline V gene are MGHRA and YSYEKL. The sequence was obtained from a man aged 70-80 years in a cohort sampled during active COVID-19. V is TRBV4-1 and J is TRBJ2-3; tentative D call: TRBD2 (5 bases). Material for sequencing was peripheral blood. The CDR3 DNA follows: TGCGCCAGCAGCCAAGGACGGGGTTCTCGCACAGATACGCAGTATTTT. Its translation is CASSQGRGSRTDTQYF.